This entry lists 14 T cell receptor beta chains sequenced from one sample in a study of CD8 T cells in ankylosing spondylitis (dated by TCRdb to about 2017). What the authors observed across the whole study: Blood from ankylosing spondylitis patients appeared to be characterized by a TCR beta motif made up of several highly homologous amino acid variants.

Library method: 5' RACE. Instrument used: Illumina HiSeq 2500. TCRdb's own reprocessing of the public reads used fastp at Q25 and MiXCR and kept productive beta chains. Rows merge per CDR3 protein into single entries with the most common DNA and genes. The sample table lists 220,000 or so distinct CDR3 sequences, about 16% of them with a count of one. In total, the top ten clones hold roughly 43% of the sample. Which antigens these TCRs recognize remains unknown. The sequencing sample was made of blood, either unsorted or a sorted T cell fraction (not recorded which). These receptors all come from a male donor with ankylosing spondylitis.

A few counts support this clonotype. The chain recombines TRBV20-1 with TRBJ2-1; 8 bases are shared with TRBD2. V lost 1 base to trimming and J lost 4 bases; unmatched junction nucleotides: 12. The CDR3 consists of 17 residues. CDR1 and CDR2 from the germline V gene are DFQATT and SNEGSKA (reference sequence). The CDR3 region has the DNA TGCAGTGCTAGAGGGGGACCTACTAGCGGAAAATACAATGAGCAGTTCTTC. It specifies CSARGGPTSGKYNEQFF.

This clonotype was counted a few times. The rearrangement uses TRBV24-1 and TRBJ2-1; D unclear. The CDR3 sequence is 16 residues long. The V and J ends lost 3 bases and 5 bases respectively, with 16 bases between them. Per germline, CDR1 KGHDR and CDR2 SFDVKD. CDR3 bases: TGTGCCACCAGTGATCCGTTTACAGAGACCAACAATGAGCAGTTCTTC. Its translation is CATSDPFTETNNEQFF.

This clonotype was picked up a small number of times. The chain carries TRBV11-2 and TRBJ2-3; 10 nucleotides line up with TRBD2. CDR1 SGHAT and CDR2 FQNNGV come from the germline V gene. CDR3 size: 16 residues. V lost 4 bases, J lost 6 bases, and 10 bases stayed unmatched. In nucleotides, the CDR3 is TGTGCCAGCAGCTGGGACCCCGGGACTAGCGTGGATACGCAGTATTTT. Translating gives CASSWDPGTSVDTQYF.

The chain links TRBV5-1 to TRBJ2-1, with D tentatively TRBD2 (6 bases). The CDR3 is 16 amino acids. The germline V gene encodes CDR1 SGHRS and CDR2 YFSETQ. The V end was cut by 2 bases, the J end by 2 bases, with 14 bases between. The CDR3 is CASSLTGGKAYNEQFF. CDR3 bases: TGCGCCAGCAGCTTAACCGGGGGAAAGGCCTACAATGAGCAGTTCTTC.

This clonotype was counted at least ten times. This rearrangement joins TRBV15 to TRBJ2-3; D remains ambiguous. Germline CDR1 and CDR2: LNHNV and YYDKDF (reference sequence). The CDR3 is 13 amino acids. V was shortened by 3 bases and J by 0 bases, with 4 bases between the two germline ends. The CDR3 protein is CATSSSSTDTQYF. In nucleotides, the CDR3 is TGTGCCACCAGCAGCTCTAGCACAGATACGCAGTATTTT. The entire variable domain, with the rest obtained from reference TRBV15 and TRBJ2-3, is as follows: DAMVIQNPRYQVTQFGKPVTLSCSQTLNHNVMYWYQQKSSQAPKLLFHYYDKDFNNEADTPDNFQSRRPNTSFCFLDIRSPGLGDTAMYLCATSSSSTDTQYFGPGTRLTVL.

The chain combines TRBV27 with TRBJ1-1; the match to TRBD1 covers 9 bases. In germline, CDR1 is MNHEY, CDR2 SMNVEV (reference sequence). J gave up 7 bases and V 6 bases, and 6 bases lay outside the gene matches. This CDR3 spans 13 amino acids. The CDR3 DNA reads TGTGCCAGCAGCTTAGGGACAGGGTATGAAGCTTTCTTT. Its protein product is CASSLGTGYEAFF.

The chain uses TRBV20-1 and TRBJ2-7, with a weak D call TRBD2 (5 bases). Trimming shortened V by 0 bases and J by 5 bases, and 8 bases separated the two germline ends. The CDR3 runs to 12 residues. Looked up from germline, CDR1 is DFQATT and CDR2 is SNEGSKA (reference sequence). The CDR3 sequence is CSAREDWDEQYF. The CDR3 DNA reads as TGCAGTGCTAGAGAGGACTGGGACGAGCAGTACTTC.

This chain joins TRBV13 and TRBJ2-6; D is ambiguous. Germline-derived CDR1 and CDR2 are PRHDT and FYEKMQ (reference sequence). This CDR3 region has 14 residues. Trimming stripped 3 bases from V and 0 bases from J, with 3 bases between. The CDR3 reads CASSFDSGANVLTF. CDR3 sequence (DNA): TGTGCCAGCAGCTTCGACTCTGGGGCCAACGTCCTGACTTTC.

This clonotype was recorded a few times. This chain connects TRBV7-9 to TRBJ1-4, with D maybe TRBD1 (6 bases). The V gene's germline CDR1 is SEHNR and CDR2 FQNEAQ (reference sequence). The length of the CDR3 is 13 residues. Trimming cost V 3 bases and J 8 bases, with 10 bases left between them. Written as DNA, the CDR3 is TGTGCCAGCAGCTTTCCAGGGGCCGAAAAACTGTTTTTT. Amino acids: CASSFPGAEKLFF. Full variable domain (rest looked up from reference TRBV7-9 and TRBJ1-4): DTGVSQNPRHKITKRGQNVTFRCDPISEHNRLYWYRQTLGQGPEFLTYFQNEAQLEKSRLLSDRFSAERPKGSFSTLEIQRTEQGDSAMYLCASSFPGAEKLFFGSGTQLSVL.

This clonotype was recorded many times. The rearrangement links TRBV7-9 to TRBJ2-7; D is uncertain. Per germline, CDR1 SEHNR and CDR2 FQNEAQ (reference sequence). Trimming stripped 1 base from V and 4 bases from J, with 8 bases between. The CDR3 totals 13 residues. The CDR3: CASSLEMAYEQYF. Written as DNA, the CDR3 is TGTGCCAGCAGCTTAGAAATGGCATACGAGCAGTACTTC.

The chain couples TRBV5-4 to TRBJ2-1; a weak D match, TRBD2 (6 bases). V was cut by 4 bases and J by 0 bases, with 11 bases left in between. CDR1 and CDR2 from the germline V gene are SGHNT and YYREEE (reference sequence). This CDR3 spans 15 amino acids. The CDR3 here is CASSLALSSYNEQFF. The CDR3 DNA follows: TGTGCCAGCAGCCTAGCGCTAAGCTCCTACAATGAGCAGTTCTTC. Filled out from reference TRBV5-4 and TRBJ2-1, the complete variable domain reads ETGVTQSPTHLIKTRGQQVTLRCSSQSGHNTVSWYQQALGQGPQFIFQYYREEENGRGNFPPRFSGLQFPNYSSELNVNALELDDSALYLCASSLALSSYNEQFFGPGTRLTVL.

This clonotype was seen more than once but under ten times. J is TRBJ1-2 and V is TRBV7-9; 8 bases align to TRBD1. The germline gives CDR1 SEHNR, CDR2 FQNEAQ (reference sequence). Trimming took 4 bases from V and 6 from J; bases not matched to a gene: 13. This CDR3 comprises 16 residues. The CDR3 region has the DNA TGTGCCAGCAGCTCCCTACAGGGGGGCGCAGTAGATGGCTACACCTTC. The encoded protein is CASSSLQGGAVDGYTF.

V gene TRBV20-1 combines with J gene TRBJ2-3; D is unclear. The CDR3 is 15 amino acids. V was clipped by 3 bases and J by 2 bases, with 15 bases between them. Germline lookup yields CDR1 DFQATT and CDR2 SNEGSKA (reference sequence). The CDR3 coding sequence is TGCAGTGCTAGTCAGATGGGCCTATTCACAGATACGCAGTATTTT. Amino acid sequence: CSASQMGLFTDTQYF.

This clonotype was picked up a small number of times. The chain combines TRBV7-8 with TRBJ1-6, with TRBD1 as a possible D gene (6 bases). CDR1 is SGHVS and CDR2 is FQNEAQ in the germline V gene. Trimming removed 5 bases at V and 4 bases at J, with 9 bases between. The CDR3 loop spans 14 amino acids. The CDR3 coding sequence is TGTGCCAGCAGCACCGGACAGTATAATTCACCCCTCCACTTT. Protein product: CASSTGQYNSPLHF.